The T cell receptor beta chain described here comes from a study of response to subunit inactivated influenza vaccine. Study-level points and caveats: Authors suggested each seasonal influenza vaccination recruits few new T cells.

Turning to this clonotype: Its antigen is currently unknown.

From the RT-PCR reads, TCRdb called clonotypes with MiXCR, one entry per CDR3 protein. In the table there are 860,000 or so distinct CDR3 sequences, less than 25% of which are singletons. Germline V gene lookup returns CDR1 MNHEY and CDR2 SMNVEV (reference sequence). The ends were cut back, 0 bases at V and 4 bases at J, with 15 bases in the middle. This CDR3 is 16 amino acids long. V and J are TRBV27 and TRBJ1-1; D is uncertain. Sequences were derived from PBMCs from blood, sampled more than 4 days after vaccination. The clonotype was recovered from a man in his forties or fifties who received an inactivated influenza vaccine. CDR3 sequence reads: CASSLSFGGSVTEAFF. CDR3 in DNA: TGTGCCAGCAGTTTATCTTTCGGAGGGTCGGTCACTGAAGCTTTCTTT.